This T cell receptor (beta chain) derives from a study of shared clonotypes between healthy human individuals. With regard to this clone: Its specificity is unknown.

Naive-designated CD8 cells lacked CD45RO, were positively enriched for CCR7, and omitted terminally differentiated effector memory CD45RA+ cells. Assay used: immunoSEQ multiplex PCR; TCRdb lists only in-frame clones, some missing. This sample has around 2.1 million clones, with under 95% found just once. Findings of the study overall: Clonotypes that were shared across a handful of donors made up roughly 5.2% of naive CD4 clonotypes. Among donors, the sharing of clonotypes was expected to be influenced by sequencing depth.

Germline CDR1 SEHNR, CDR2 FQNEAQ (reference sequence). J was trimmed by 2 bases and V by 5 bases; bases with no gene match: 4. The CDR3 extends over 14 amino acids. The V gene is TRBV7-9, the J gene TRBJ2-7, with 9 bases identical to TRBD1. Sequencing was carried out using naive CD8+ T cells from PBMCs. This TCR was recovered from a man aged 18 to 29 in good health. Some clones in this sample may be carry-over from other donors' samples. CDR3 sequence reads: CASSVGQGTYEQYF. CDR3 nucleotides: TGTGCCAGCAGCGTGGGACAGGGAACCTACGAGCAGTACTTC.